This TCR beta chain was captured in a study of OX40 agonist ivuxolimab in advanced cancers. Repertoires were generated with immunoSEQ multiplex PCR, while TCRdb's copy carries only in-frame clones and drops some. The sample records 65,000 to 90,000 clones, roughly 85% being singletons. The junction had 8 bases not matched to a gene; V was cut back by 4 bases and J by 5 bases. This CDR3 is built from 15 residues. The germline CDR1 and CDR2 sequences are SGHNT and YYREEE (reference sequence). This clonotype was sampled from an adult with an advanced solid tumor such as melanoma, head and neck, liver or kidney cancer. Source: CD4+ or CD8+ T cells sorted from blood, taken in a trial of the OX40 agonist ivuxolimab. The chain joins TRBV5-4 to TRBJ1-4; 7 nucleotides line up with TRBD1. CDR3 region: CASSVTGTANEKLFF. The CDR3 region has the DNA TGTGCCAGCAGCGTAACCGGGACAGCAAATGAAAAACTGTTTTTT.